This section outlines one T cell receptor (beta chain) sequence together with its context. What it binds is unknown. This entry belongs to a study of T cell repertoires in cytomegalovirus infection. For the study at large: Alongside well-studied HLA-B-restricted CMV epitopes, recently identified HLA-C-restricted CMV epitopes were also used. CMV infection together with matching HLA type was indicated by public TCR beta signatures.

TCRdb called the reads again in MiXCR, with one record for every CDR3 protein. The table records about 830,000 distinct CDR3 sequences, around a third of them present only once. Germline CDR1 is MNHEY and CDR2 is SMNVEV (reference sequence). Unmatched junction bases numbered 9, after V lost 6 bases and J lost 6 bases. The CDR3 extends over 15 amino acids. This TCR was sampled from a human donor in good health (CMV status not recorded). Some clones in this sample may be carry-over from other donors' samples. The rearrangement uses TRBV27 and TRBJ1-4; 8 nucleotides agree with TRBD1. The source was cultured CD8+ T cells from PBMCs, collected from culture after CMV antigen stimulation. CDR3 region: CASSPYETGDEKLFF. CDR3 coding DNA: TGTGCCAGCAGCCCTTACGAGACAGGGGATGAAAAACTGTTTTTT.